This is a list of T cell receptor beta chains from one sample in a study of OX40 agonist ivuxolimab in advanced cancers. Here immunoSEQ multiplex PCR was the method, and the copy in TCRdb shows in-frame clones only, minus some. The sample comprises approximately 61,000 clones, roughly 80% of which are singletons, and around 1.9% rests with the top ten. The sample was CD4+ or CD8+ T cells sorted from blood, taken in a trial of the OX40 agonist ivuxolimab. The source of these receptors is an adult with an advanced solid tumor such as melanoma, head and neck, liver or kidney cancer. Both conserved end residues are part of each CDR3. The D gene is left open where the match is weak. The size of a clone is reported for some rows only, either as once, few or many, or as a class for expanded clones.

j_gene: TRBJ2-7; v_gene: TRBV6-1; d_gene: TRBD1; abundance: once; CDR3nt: TGTGCCGACCTAGCCCCCTCCGGGACAGCTCCCGAGCAGTACTTC; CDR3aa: CADLAPSGTAPEQYF
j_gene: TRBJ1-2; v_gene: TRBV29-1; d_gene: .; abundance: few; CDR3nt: TGCAGCGTTGTGTTGGGACTCACTAACTATGGCTACACCTTC; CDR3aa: CSVVLGLTNYGYTF
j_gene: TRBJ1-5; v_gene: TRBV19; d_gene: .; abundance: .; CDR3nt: TGTGCCAGTAGTATCGGGGGGGTTGGTAATCAGCCCCAACATTTT; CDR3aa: CASSIGGVGNQPQHF
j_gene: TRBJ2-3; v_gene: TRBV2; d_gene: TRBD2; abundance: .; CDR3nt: TGTGCCAGCCGGGAGGCCCCCGTGGATACGCAGTATTTT; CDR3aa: CASREAPVDTQYF
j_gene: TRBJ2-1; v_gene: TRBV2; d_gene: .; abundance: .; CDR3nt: TGTGCCAGCATGAGGGCGGAGATTTACAATGAGCAGTTCTTC; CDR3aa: CASMRAEIYNEQFF
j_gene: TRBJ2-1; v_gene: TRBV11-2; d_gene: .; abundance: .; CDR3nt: TGTGCCAGCAGCATAGGACACTACAATGAGCAGTTCTTC; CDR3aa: CASSIGHYNEQFF
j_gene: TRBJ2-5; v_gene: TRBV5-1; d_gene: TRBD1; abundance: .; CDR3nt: TGCGCCAGCAGCTCTAGTCGGACAGGGCAAGAGACCCAGTACTTC; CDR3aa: CASSSSRTGQETQYF
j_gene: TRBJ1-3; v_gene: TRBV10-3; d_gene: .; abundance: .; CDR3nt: TGTGCCATCAGTGAGCCCCCCGGGACACCGAACTCTGGAAACACCATATATTTT; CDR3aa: CAISEPPGTPNSGNTIYF
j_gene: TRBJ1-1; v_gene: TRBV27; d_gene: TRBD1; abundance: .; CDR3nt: TGTGCCAGCAGTTTACCCGGACAGGGGTCGAACACTGAAGCTTTCTTT; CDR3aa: CASSLPGQGSNTEAFF
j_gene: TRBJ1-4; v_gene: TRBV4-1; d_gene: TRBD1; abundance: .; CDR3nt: TGCGCCAGCAGCCAAATTCCGGGACAGAGTAATGAAAAACTGTTTTTT; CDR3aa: CASSQIPGQSNEKLFF
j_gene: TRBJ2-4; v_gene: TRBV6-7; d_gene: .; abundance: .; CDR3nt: TGTGCCAGCAGTCGCCCGATATCAGCCAAAAACATTCAGTACTTC; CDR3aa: CASSRPISAKNIQYF
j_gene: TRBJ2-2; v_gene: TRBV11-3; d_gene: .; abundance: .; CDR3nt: TGTGCCAGCAGCTTACCGGATACCGGGGAGCTGTTTTTT; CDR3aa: CASSLPDTGELFF
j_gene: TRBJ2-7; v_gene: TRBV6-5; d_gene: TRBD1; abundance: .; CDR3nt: TGTGCCAGCAGACGGGACAGGGGAACCTACGAGCAGTACTTC; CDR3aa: CASRRDRGTYEQYF
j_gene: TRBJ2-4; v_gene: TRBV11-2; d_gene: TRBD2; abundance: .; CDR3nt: TGTGCCAGCAGCTCGCGGACTAGCGGGGGGACCTCCAAAAACATTCAGTACTTC; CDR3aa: CASSSRTSGGTSKNIQYF
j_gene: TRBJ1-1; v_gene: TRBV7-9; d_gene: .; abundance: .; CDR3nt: TGTGCCAGCAGCCAGTTTCATGGGAACACTGAAGCTTTCTTT; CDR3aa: CASSQFHGNTEAFF
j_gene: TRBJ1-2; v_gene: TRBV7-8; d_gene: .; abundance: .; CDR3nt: TGTGCCAGCCAAGGGGAGAACTATGGCTACACCTTC; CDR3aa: CASQGENYGYTF
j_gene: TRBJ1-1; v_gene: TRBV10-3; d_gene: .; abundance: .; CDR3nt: TGTGCCATCCGAAAACAGGGGAACACTGAAGCTTTCTTT; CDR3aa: CAIRKQGNTEAFF